This TCR beta chain was obtained from a study of patients and donors after allogeneic stem cell transplantation (TCRdb year 2020). Reading from cysteine to phenylalanine, the CDR3 counts 16 amino acids. Only the CDR3 DNA stays, 48 bases, in frame from base 1. V loses 5 bases at its end and J loses 0 bases; junction bases beyond the gene matches: 7. As encoded in the germline V gene, CDR1 is MNHEY while CDR2 is SVGAGI. The library was prepared using RT-PCR. TCRdb records NextSeq 550 as the sequencer. TCRdb ran its own pipeline on the public reads, namely fastp trimming at Q25 and MiXCR clone calling, and kept in-frame beta chains. Every entry covers one CDR3 protein and lists the most common genes and DNA from its rows. Present in this sample are fewer than 75,000 distinct CDR3 sequences, more than 10% of which were seen just once. The top ten clonotypes cover less than 35% of the sample. Turning to this clonotype: The antigen it recognizes is unknown. Base qualities are not provided; no much larger clone lies one nucleotide away.

The rearranged segments are TRBV6-5 and TRBJ2-3, with 8 bases in between that match TRBD1. The origin of this receptor is a human donor who was either an allogeneic HSCT recipient or a stem cell or donor lymphocyte infusion donor (not recorded which). It is not recorded whose cells these are; they may come from a transplant donor. Specimen: blood, either unsorted or a sorted T cell fraction (not recorded which). The nucleotide sequence is given as TGTGCCAGCAGTCCTGGCAGGGGGCCTAGCACAGATACGCAGTATTTT. Its product reads: CASSPGRGPSTDTQYF.